The TCR beta chain described here comes from a study of blood T cell repertoires in COVID-19. TCRdb's copy holds only in-frame clones and misses some; the assay was immunoSEQ multiplex PCR. The sample holds 150,000 or so clones, almost 80% seen once. Sequencing used PBMCs or T cells enriched from blood (not recorded which). This clonotype was sampled from a woman aged 45-60 years who had recovered from COVID-19.

In nucleotides, the CDR3 is TGTGCCAGCAGTGAACCCCCCGGACAGGCGTACTCTGGAAACACCATATATTTT. It codes for CASSEPPGQAYSGNTIYF. The chain carries TRBV25-1 and TRBJ1-3; TRBD1 matches 7 bases. The germline V gene encodes CDR1 MGHDK and CDR2 SYGVNS. The length of the CDR3 is 18 residues. The trim removed 2 bases at V and 0 bases at J, leaving 10 bases unmatched. The variable domain in full, completed from reference TRBV25-1 and TRBJ1-3, reads EADIYQTPRYLVIGTGKKITLECSQTMGHDKMYWYQQDPGMELHLIHYSYGVNSTEKGDLSSESTVSRIRTEHFPLTLESARPSHTSQYLCASSEPPGQAYSGNTIYFGEGSWLTVV.